This TCR beta chain was found in a study of cytomegalovirus exposure and HLA in healthy donors. The J segment lost 7 bases and the V segment lost 3 bases, leaving 9 bases of the junction unmatched. Looked up from germline, CDR1 is SEHNR and CDR2 is FQNEAQ (reference sequence). The CDR3 is 15 residues long. On this clone: Its antigen is undetermined.

With 60 Vbeta and 13 Jbeta primers, the PCR was carried out. The data were produced by immunoSEQ multiplex PCR, yet TCRdb's version contains in-frame clones alone and is incomplete. The sample has over 110,000 clones, 70% to 80% seen once; the top ten hold roughly 5.6%. Overall study findings and caveats: Looking again later, the authors saw that most CMV-associated TCR beta chains seemed HLA-restricted. Among the most significant clusters, several appeared linked to common viral pathogens in a later analysis. There were 150 to 200 TCR beta chains listed as cytomegalovirus-associated. Published work reported that the classifier diagnosed cytomegalovirus status with high specificity and sensitivity.

The sequenced material came from PBMCs. The rearrangement joins TRBV7-9 to TRBJ1-2; TRBD1 agrees at 9 bases. The TCR was taken from a woman aged 40 to 49 in good health and CMV-seropositive. This CDR3 is CASSFIRTGESGYTF. CDR3 sequence (DNA): TGTGCCAGCAGCTTTATCAGGACAGGGGAGAGTGGCTACACCTTC.